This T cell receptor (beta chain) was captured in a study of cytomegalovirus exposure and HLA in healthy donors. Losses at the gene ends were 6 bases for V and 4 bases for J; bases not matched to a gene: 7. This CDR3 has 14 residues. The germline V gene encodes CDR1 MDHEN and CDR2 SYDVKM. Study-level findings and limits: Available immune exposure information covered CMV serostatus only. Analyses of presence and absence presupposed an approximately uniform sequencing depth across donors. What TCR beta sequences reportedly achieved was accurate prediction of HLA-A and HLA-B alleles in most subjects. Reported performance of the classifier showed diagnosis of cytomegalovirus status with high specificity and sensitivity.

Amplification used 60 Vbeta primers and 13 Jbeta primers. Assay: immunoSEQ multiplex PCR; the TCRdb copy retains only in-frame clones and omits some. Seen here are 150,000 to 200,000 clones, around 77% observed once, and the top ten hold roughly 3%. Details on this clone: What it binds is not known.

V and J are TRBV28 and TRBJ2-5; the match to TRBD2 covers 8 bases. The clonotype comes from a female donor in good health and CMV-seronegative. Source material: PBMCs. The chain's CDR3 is CASRGRGGPETQYF. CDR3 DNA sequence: TGTGCCAGCAGGGGCCGCGGGGGGCCAGAGACCCAGTACTTC.